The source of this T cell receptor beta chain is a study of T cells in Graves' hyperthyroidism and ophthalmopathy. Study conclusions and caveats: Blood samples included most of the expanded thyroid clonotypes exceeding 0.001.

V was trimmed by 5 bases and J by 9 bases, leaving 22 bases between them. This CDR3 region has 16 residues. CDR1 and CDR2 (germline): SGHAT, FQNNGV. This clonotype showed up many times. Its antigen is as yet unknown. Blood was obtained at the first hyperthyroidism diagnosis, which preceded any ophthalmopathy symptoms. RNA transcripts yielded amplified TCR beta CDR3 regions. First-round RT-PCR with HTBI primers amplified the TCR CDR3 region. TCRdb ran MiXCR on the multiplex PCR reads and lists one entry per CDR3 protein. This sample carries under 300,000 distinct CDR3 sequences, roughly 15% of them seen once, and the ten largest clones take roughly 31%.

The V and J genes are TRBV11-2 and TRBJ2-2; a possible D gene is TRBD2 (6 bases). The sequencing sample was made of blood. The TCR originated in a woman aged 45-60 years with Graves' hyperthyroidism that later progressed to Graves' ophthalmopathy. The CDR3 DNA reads TGTGCCAGCAGCAGCCGAGGAGGGCCCTTAGTTCGGGAGCTGTTTTTT. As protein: CASSSRGGPLVRELFF. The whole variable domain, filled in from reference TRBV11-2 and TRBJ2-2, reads EAGVAQSPRYKIIEKRQSVAFWCNPISGHATLYWYQQILGQGPKLLIQFQNNGVVDDSQLPKDRFSAERLKGVDSTLKIQPAKLEDSAVYLCASSSRGGPLVRELFFGEGSRLTVL.